Listed below are T cell receptor beta chains from one sample, sequenced in a study of shared clonotypes between healthy human individuals. The data were produced by immunoSEQ multiplex PCR, yet TCRdb's version contains in-frame clones alone and is incomplete. The sample has hundreds of thousands of clones, roughly 95% seen once; the top ten hold less than 0.13%. Sequenced material: naive CD8+ T cells sorted from blood. The origin of the receptors is a woman aged 25-40 years in good health. Each CDR3 is given with its conserved first and last residue. Fields, in order: J gene, clone size, D gene, V gene, CDR3 protein, CDR3 DNA. The D gene is left open where the match is weak. Expanded clones get a size class; other rows say once, few or many, or leave the size out.

TRBJ1-2 . TRBD1 TRBV5-4 CASSFGGTDYGYTF TGTGCCAGCAGCTTCGGAGGGACAGACTATGGCTACACCTTC
TRBJ1-3 . . TRBV28 CASSFDGVSGNTIYF TGTGCCAGCAGTTTCGACGGCGTCTCTGGAAACACCATATATTTT
TRBJ1-2 . . TRBV7-9 CASSAGEAWGYTF TGTGCCAGCAGCGCAGGGGAGGCGTGGGGCTACACCTTC
TRBJ2-3 . . TRBV5-1 CASSLGDITDTQYF TGCGCCAGCAGCTTGGGGGACATCACAGATACGCAGTATTTT
TRBJ2-5 . TRBD1 TRBV4-1 CASSHPPGQVEETQYF TGCGCCAGCAGCCATCCTCCGGGACAGGTAGAAGAGACCCAGTACTTC
TRBJ1-1 . TRBD1 TRBV7-9 CASRGQGRNTEAFF TGTGCCAGCAGGGGACAGGGACGGAACACTGAAGCTTTCTTT
TRBJ2-3 . . TRBV11-2 CASNPLGHRADTQYF TGTGCCAGCAACCCTCTGGGGCATCGGGCAGATACGCAGTATTTT
TRBJ1-1 . . TRBV6-1 CASRAATGNTEAFF TGTGCCAGCAGGGCGGCGACCGGCAACACTGAAGCTTTCTTT
TRBJ1-4 once . TRBV15 CATSDRRVTNEKLFF TGTGCCACCAGCGACCGCAGGGTCACTAATGAAAAACTGTTTTTT
TRBJ2-5 . . TRBV7-9 CASSSVMIRQETQYF TGTGCCAGCAGCTCCGTTATGATCCGCCAAGAGACCCAGTACTTC
TRBJ2-6 . TRBD2 TRBV7-6 CASSLRGRVSGANVLTF TGTGCCAGCAGCTTGAGAGGGAGGGTGTCAGGGGCCAACGTCCTGACTTTC
TRBJ2-1 . . TRBV14 CASSPYNEQFF TGTGCCAGCAGCCCTTACAATGAGCAGTTCTTC
TRBJ2-3 . TRBD2 TRBV11-2 CASSFAGTSTDTQYF TGTGCCAGCAGCTTCGCCGGGACTAGTACGGATACGCAGTATTTT
TRBJ2-2 . . TRBV27 CASSLTGHTGELFF TGTGCCAGCAGTTTAACCGGGCACACCGGGGAGCTGTTTTTT
TRBJ2-7 . TRBD2 TRBV5-5 CASSGGTSGSRYEQYF TGTGCCAGCAGCGGAGGGACTAGCGGGAGTAGGTACGAGCAGTACTTC
TRBJ2-1 few TRBD1 TRBV7-9 CASSPVGAGQGFF TGTGCCAGCAGCCCGGTGGGTGCAGGACAGGGGTTCTTC
TRBJ2-7 . TRBD1 TRBV7-9 CASSLSGTAYEQYF TGTGCCAGCAGCTTATCCGGGACAGCCTACGAGCAGTACTTC
TRBJ2-2 . TRBD2 TRBV5-8 CASSLISGRRTGELFF TGTGCCAGCAGCTTGATCAGCGGGAGAAGGACCGGGGAGCTGTTTTTT
TRBJ2-7 . . TRBV4-1 CASSQRTTYEQYF TGCGCCAGCAGCCAGCGGACGACCTACGAGCAGTACTTC
TRBJ2-1 . TRBD2 TRBV6-6 CASSFGLAGANEQFF TGTGCCAGCAGCTTCGGACTAGCGGGAGCGAATGAGCAGTTCTTC
TRBJ1-5 . . TRBV4-1 CASSHTGTSQPQHF TGCGCCAGCAGCCACACAGGGACAAGTCAGCCCCAGCATTTT
TRBJ2-2 . . TRBV27 CASSLSTLGHSNTGELFF TGTGCCAGCAGTTTATCAACTCTGGGACACTCGAACACCGGGGAGCTGTTTTTT
TRBJ1-1 once TRBD1 TRBV11-2 CASSSGTGGINEAFF TGTGCCAGCAGCTCGGGGACAGGGGGTATTAATGAAGCTTTCTTT
TRBJ2-1 . . TRBV2 CASREGQTYNEQFF TGTGCCAGCAGGGAGGGACAGACCTACAATGAGCAGTTCTTC
TRBJ2-2 . TRBD1 TRBV6-6 CASSPGTGNTGELFF TGTGCCAGCAGTCCCGGGACAGGGAACACCGGGGAGCTGTTTTTT
TRBJ2-1 . . TRBV11-2 CASSSPGAYNEQFF TGTGCCAGCAGCTCCCCCGGGGCCTACAATGAGCAGTTCTTC
TRBJ1-1 few . TRBV9 CASSVATSMNTEAFF TGTGCCAGCAGCGTCGCGACAAGCATGAACACTGAAGCTTTCTTT
TRBJ1-2 . . TRBV7-9 CASSIIPFRTQRGGYTF TGTGCCAGCAGCATCATCCCCTTTAGGACACAACGTGGTGGCTACACCTTC
TRBJ2-5 . . TRBV9 CASSVVGRDVPETQYF TGTGCCAGCAGCGTAGTGGGGCGGGACGTCCCAGAGACCCAGTACTTC
TRBJ2-7 . TRBD2 TRBV6-1 CASSGEYSGKESYEQYF TGTGCCAGCAGTGGAGAATATAGCGGGAAGGAAAGCTACGAGCAGTACTTC
TRBJ2-1 . . TRBV10-1 CASSGVSYNEQFF TGCGCCAGCAGTGGCGTCTCCTACAATGAGCAGTTCTTC
TRBJ2-1 . . TRBV7-9 CASRGEVEVEQFF TGTGCCAGCAGAGGGGAGGTTGAGGTTGAGCAGTTCTTC
TRBJ1-1 . . TRBV28 CASGELSGNTEAFF TGTGCCAGCGGTGAACTTTCTGGGAACACTGAAGCTTTCTTT
TRBJ2-7 . . TRBV4-2 CASSQELGGRAYEQYF TGTGCCAGCAGCCAAGAGTTGGGGGGAAGGGCCTACGAGCAGTACTTC
TRBJ2-5 . TRBD1 TRBV5-6 CASSPGTGSETQYF TGTGCCAGCAGTCCGGGGACAGGGTCAGAGACCCAGTACTTC
TRBJ2-3 . TRBD2 TRBV7-9 CASSLVSSGRYGDTQYF TGTGCCAGCAGCTTAGTCTCTAGCGGGAGGTACGGAGATACGCAGTATTTT
TRBJ2-1 . . TRBV7-9 CASSLAVGEANEQFF TGTGCCAGCAGCTTAGCGGTCGGGGAGGCCAATGAGCAGTTCTTC
TRBJ2-3 once . TRBV11-2 CASSLDADTQYF TGTGCCAGCAGCTTAGATGCAGATACGCAGTATTTT
TRBJ2-7 . TRBD2 TRBV6-5 CASKLADLSYEQYF TGTGCCAGCAAACTAGCGGACCTATCCTACGAGCAGTACTTC
TRBJ2-1 . . TRBV27 CASISPRGEQFF TGTGCCAGCATTTCCCCAAGGGGTGAGCAGTTCTTC
TRBJ1-2 . . TRBV29-1 CSVENPPGHGYTF TGCAGCGTTGAAAACCCCCCGGGCCATGGCTACACCTTC
TRBJ2-7 once . TRBV29-1 CSVGSGSRGSEQYF TGCAGCGTTGGATCCGGCTCCAGGGGCTCCGAGCAGTACTTC
TRBJ1-5 . . TRBV7-9 CASSSTDQPQHF TGTGCCAGCAGCTCGACGGATCAGCCCCAGCATTTT
TRBJ1-4 once TRBD1 TRBV27 CASSPAAIRDRVEKLFF TGTGCCAGCAGTCCCGCCGCAATCCGGGACAGGGTCGAAAAACTGTTTTTT
TRBJ2-7 . . TRBV29-1 CSYTRVDAYEQYF TGCAGCTACACAAGGGTGGACGCCTACGAGCAGTACTTC
TRBJ2-2 . TRBD2 TRBV2 CASSETTSGKNTGELFF TGTGCCAGCAGTGAAACGACTAGCGGGAAGAACACCGGGGAGCTGTTTTTT
TRBJ2-7 . . TRBV2 CASSERDSLYEQYF TGTGCCAGCAGTGAACGGGATTCCCTCTACGAGCAGTACTTC
TRBJ1-1 . . TRBV9 CASSPGGGMNTEAFF TGTGCCAGCAGCCCAGGCGGGGGTATGAACACTGAAGCTTTCTTT
TRBJ1-2 . . TRBV6-5 CASSYSGAGYTF TGTGCCAGCAGTTATTCTGGGGCGGGCTACACCTTC
TRBJ2-1 . . TRBV9 CASSSLRRHEQFF TGTGCCAGCAGCTCCCTCCGGCGACATGAGCAGTTCTTC
TRBJ2-7 once . TRBV19 CASSIFEGSSYEQYF TGTGCCAGTAGTATTTTCGAGGGATCGTCTTACGAGCAGTACTTC
TRBJ2-7 . TRBD1 TRBV6-1 CASSEATGPAYEQYF TGTGCCAGCAGTGAAGCGACAGGGCCAGCCTACGAGCAGTACTTC
TRBJ2-7 . . TRBV5-1 CASNPDLSSYEQYF TGCGCCAGCAACCCCGACCTGAGCTCCTACGAGCAGTACTTC
TRBJ2-3 . TRBD2 TRBV19 CASSIYTSGRADTQYF TGTGCCAGTAGTATATATACTAGCGGGAGGGCAGATACGCAGTATTTT